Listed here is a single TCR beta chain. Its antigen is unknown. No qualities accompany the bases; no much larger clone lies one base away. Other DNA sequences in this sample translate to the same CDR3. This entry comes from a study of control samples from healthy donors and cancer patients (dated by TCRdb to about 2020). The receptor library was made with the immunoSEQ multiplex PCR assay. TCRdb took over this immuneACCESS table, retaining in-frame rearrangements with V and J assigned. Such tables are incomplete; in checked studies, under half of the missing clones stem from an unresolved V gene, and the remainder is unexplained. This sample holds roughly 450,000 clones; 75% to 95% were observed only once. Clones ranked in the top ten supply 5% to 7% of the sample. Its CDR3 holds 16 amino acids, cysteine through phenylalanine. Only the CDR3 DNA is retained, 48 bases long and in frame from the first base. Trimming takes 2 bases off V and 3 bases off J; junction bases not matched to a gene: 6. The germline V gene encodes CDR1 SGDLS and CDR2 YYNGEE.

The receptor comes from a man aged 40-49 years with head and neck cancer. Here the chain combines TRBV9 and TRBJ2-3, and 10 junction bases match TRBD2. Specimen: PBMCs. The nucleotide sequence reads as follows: TGTGCCAGCAGCGTCGGGACTAGCGATAGTACAGATACGCAGTATTTT. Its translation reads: CASSVGTSDSTDTQYF. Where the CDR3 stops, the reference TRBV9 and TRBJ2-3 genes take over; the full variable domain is DSGVTQTPKHLITATGQRVTLRCSPRSGDLSVYWYQQSLDQGLQFLIQYYNGEERAKGNILERFSAQQFPDLHSELNLSSLELGDSALYFCASSVGTSDSTDTQYFGPGTRLTVL.